Below are 30 T cell receptor beta chains sequenced from a single sample in a study of T-cell memory formation after mild COVID-19. One entry per CDR3 protein, called by TCRdb with MiXCR from the 5' RACE reads. The sample holds roughly 220,000 distinct CDR3 sequences, more than 8% seen once. The sequenced sample consisted of PBMCs or a T cell subset sorted from them (not recorded which). The receptors originated from a man younger than 35 who had mild COVID-19 (a few samples of this study predate the infection). Cell type and time point are not known.

This clonotype occurred many times. The chain couples TRBV6-2 or TRBV6-3 to TRBJ2-5, with TRBD2 as a possible D gene (6 bases). The CDR3 is 14 residues long. In germline, CDR1 is MNHEY, CDR2 SVGEGT. Trimming left V 7 bases short and J 1 base short, with 13 bases between. This CDR3 is CASTTGDGQETQYF. CDR3 bases: TGTGCCAGCACCACGGGGGACGGCCAAGAGACCCAGTACTTC.

The chain is built from TRBV18 and TRBJ2-5, with D possibly being TRBD1 or TRBD2 (5 bases each). This CDR3 has 13 amino acids. V lost 3 bases and J lost 2, with 7 bases in between. Germline values: CDR1 KGHSH, CDR2 LQKENI. The CDR3 is CASSPGEQETQYF. DNA for the CDR3: TGTGCCAGCTCACCGGGGGAGCAAGAGACCCAGTACTTC.

This clonotype showed up just a few times. The chain combines TRBV29-1 with TRBJ2-1; either TRBD1 or TRBD2 may fit D (5 bases each). V was pared by 3 bases and J by 0 bases, with 15 bases between. CDR3 length equals 16 residues. Germline lookup yields CDR1 SQVTM and CDR2 ANQGSEA. DNA of the CDR3: TGCAGCGTTGACTATCGGGACGCCGGCTCCTACAATGAGCAGTTCTTC. Translating it yields CSVDYRDAGSYNEQFF.

This chain links TRBV20-1 with TRBJ2-1, with D tentatively TRBD1 or TRBD2 (5 bases each). The germline V gene encodes CDR1 DFQATT and CDR2 SNEGSKA (reference sequence). CDR3 length equals 15 residues. V gave up 2 bases and J gave up 4 bases, with 15 bases separating them. CDR3: CSARHEGRAYNEQFF. The CDR3 DNA sequence: TGCAGTGCTAGACACGAGGGGAGAGCGTACAATGAGCAGTTCTTC.

This clonotype was detected a few times. The rearrangement uses TRBV3-1 and TRBJ2-5, with D maybe TRBD1 (6 bases). CDR1 and CDR2 (germline): LGHDT, YNNKEL (reference sequence). Deletions cut 8 bases from V and 4 bases from J, with 14 bases between. This CDR3 is built from 13 residues. Written as DNA, the CDR3 is TGTGCCAGCGGTATACAGGGTGGAGAGACCCAGTACTTC. As protein: CASGIQGGETQYF.

This clonotype was detected many times. The V gene is TRBV11-2, the J gene TRBJ2-3; 10 bases fit TRBD1. The CDR3 is 17 residues long. The V gene end was trimmed by 6 bases and the J gene end by 4 bases; junction bases not matched to a gene: 13. CDR1 and CDR2 from the germline V gene are SGHAT and FQNNGV. For the CDR3, the DNA is TGTGCCAGCAGTTCGGACAGGGGGTCTTGGGGGTCAGATACGCAGTATTTT. This codes for CASSSDRGSWGSDTQYF.

As DNA, the CDR3 is TGTGCCACCAGCAGAGACTACACCGGGGAGCTGTTTTTT. Translated: CATSRDYTGELFF. The genes are TRBV15 and TRBJ2-2, with D hard to call. The germline V and J ends were trimmed by 0 bases and 3 bases, with 2 bases remaining between them. The CDR3 has 13 amino acids. CDR1 and CDR2 from the germline V gene are LNHNV and YYDKDF (reference sequence).

This clonotype was counted many times. The chain has TRBV20-1 and TRBJ1-5; the match to TRBD1 covers 9 bases. The CDR3 loop spans 13 amino acids. CDR1 is DFQATT, CDR2 SNEGSKA, per germline (reference sequence). V gave up 5 bases and J gave up 5 bases; unmatched junction bases: 4. The CDR3 here is CSAWGQGHQPQHF. The CDR3 coding sequence is TGCAGTGCTTGGGGACAGGGACATCAGCCCCAGCATTTT.

This clonotype showed up many times. This chain links TRBV12-5 with TRBJ2-1; D uncertain. Looked up from germline, CDR1 is LGHNT and CDR2 is FRNRAP. The ends were cut back, 6 bases at V and 9 bases at J, with 9 bases in the middle. CDR3 length: 11 residues. The DNA for the CDR3 is TGTGCTAGTGGGCCGGTCGGTGAGCAGTTCTTC. It yields the protein CASGPVGEQFF.

This clonotype was detected ten times or more. The chain combines TRBV10-3 with TRBJ1-3; no clear D gene. CDR3 length equals 14 residues. V was trimmed by 8 bases and J by 0 bases, leaving 11 bases between them. Germline loops: CDR1 ENHRY, CDR2 SYGVKD. The CDR3 DNA sequence: TGTGCCATCGGGCAGGCCGGCTCTGGAAACACCATATATTTT. Translating it yields CAIGQAGSGNTIYF.

This clonotype was recorded at least ten times. The V call is TRBV10-3, the J call TRBJ1-2; TRBD1 might be the D (6 bases). Germline CDR1 ENHRY, CDR2 SYGVKD. CDR3 size: 11 residues. V shed 11 bases and J shed 9 bases, with 16 bases lying between them. The CDR3 protein is CAPNLQGCYTF. In DNA, the CDR3 is TGTGCCCCTAATCTACAGGGATGCTACACCTTC.

This clonotype has a handful of counts. This chain links TRBV5-1 with TRBJ2-5; D unresolved. V dropped 1 base and J dropped 2 bases, with 6 bases sitting between them. This CDR3 region has 13 residues. CDR1 is SGHRS and CDR2 is YFSETQ in the germline V gene. The CDR3 nucleotides are TGCGCCAGCAGCTTGTTCGAACAAGAGACCCAGTACTTC. This translates into CASSLFEQETQYF.

CDR3 nucleotides: TGTGCCAGCAGCACCTTGACAGGGGGGGACACTGAAGCTTTCTTT. Encoded protein: CASSTLTGGDTEAFF. The chain has TRBV4-2 and TRBJ1-1; 9 nucleotides match TRBD1. J gave up 3 bases and V 5 bases, and 7 bases lay outside the gene matches. The germline gives CDR1 LGHNA, CDR2 YNFKEQ. This CDR3 contains 15 residues.

The chain links TRBV15 to TRBJ1-1, with TRBD1 as a possible D gene (5 bases). Trimming pared 3 bases from V and 6 bases from J, leaving 8 bases between. Germline CDR1 LNHNV, CDR2 YYDKDF (reference sequence). The CDR3 is 12 residues long. CDR3 amino acids: CATSRKGPEAFF. CDR3 bases: TGTGCCACCAGCAGGAAGGGACCTGAAGCTTTCTTT.

This clonotype was found a few times. V is TRBV6-2 or TRBV6-3 and J is TRBJ2-3; D gene unclear. The ends were cut back, 2 bases at V and 6 bases at J, with 6 bases in the middle. The germline V gene has CDR1 MNHEY and CDR2 SVGEGT. The length of the CDR3 is 12 residues. CDR3 bases: TGTGCCAGCAGTTACACGGGTGATACGCAGTATTTT. It specifies CASSYTGDTQYF.

This clonotype was counted ten times or more. This chain links TRBV5-1 with TRBJ1-5, with TRBD1 identical over 8 bases. CDR3 length: 14 residues. The V and J ends lost 4 bases and 9 bases, in that order; junction bases with no gene match: 9. Germline V gene sequence: CDR1 SGHRS, CDR2 YFSETQ. The CDR3 loop reads CASSLGQGERPQHF. The CDR3 DNA sequence: TGCGCCAGCAGCCTCGGACAGGGCGAGCGGCCCCAGCATTTT.

This clonotype was found a few times. This chain joins TRBV5-1 and TRBJ1-1; no definite D call. Trimming left V 0 bases short and J 1 base short, with 10 bases between. The germline V gene encodes CDR1 SGHRS and CDR2 YFSETQ. The CDR3 runs 15 residues. This CDR3 reads CASSLEVLSNTEAFF. CDR3 DNA: TGCGCCAGCAGCTTGGAAGTTCTCTCGAACACTGAAGCTTTCTTT.

The gene calls are TRBV18 and TRBJ1-1, with D hard to call. Trimming left V 1 base short and J 0 bases short, with 12 bases between. This CDR3 region has 16 residues. Germline V CDR1 and CDR2: KGHSH, LQKENI. CDR3 region: CASSPQLPVMNTEAFF. The CDR3 DNA follows: TGTGCCAGCTCACCACAACTGCCAGTCATGAACACTGAAGCTTTCTTT.

The chain links TRBV5-6 to TRBJ2-5; D remains ambiguous. Trimming left V 2 bases short and J 3 bases short, with 8 bases between. The CDR3 is 13 residues long. From germline, CDR1 is SGHDT and CDR2 YYEEEE. CDR3 region: CASSFSSKETQYF. CDR3 in DNA: TGTGCCAGCAGCTTCTCTTCGAAAGAGACCCAGTACTTC.

The V gene is TRBV2, the J gene TRBJ2-3; 7 nucleotides agree with TRBD2. Germline-derived CDR1 and CDR2 are SNHLY and FYNNEI. The junction had 12 bases not matched to a gene; V was cut back by 7 bases and J by 5 bases. The CDR3 consists of 15 residues. This CDR3 is CASKRLASRLDTQYF. CDR3 DNA sequence: TGTGCCAGCAAAAGACTAGCCTCGCGTTTAGATACGCAGTATTTT.

This chain links TRBV6-5 with TRBJ1-3, with D tentatively TRBD1 (6 bases). Trimming took 7 bases from V and 0 from J, leaving 13 bases between them. Germline V CDR1 and CDR2: MNHEY, SVGAGI. The CDR3 is 15 residues long. The CDR3 coding sequence is TGTGCCAGCATTCCCGAGGGGGGCTCTGGAAACACCATATATTTT. It translates to CASIPEGGSGNTIYF.

The chain is built from TRBV28 and TRBJ2-7, with 10 bases that match TRBD1. Germline trimming cut 5 bases from V and 3 bases from J; bases unmatched to any gene: 10. This CDR3 contains 16 residues. Germline CDR1 MDHEN, CDR2 SYDVKM. The CDR3 reads CASSATGGRSYYEQYV. DNA of the CDR3: TGTGCCAGCAGTGCGACAGGGGGCAGATCTTACTACGAGCAGTACGTC.

This clonotype was counted only a few times. The J gene is TRBJ2-5, the V gene TRBV4-1; 9 positions agree with TRBD2. Trimming at V came to 0 bases and at J to 5 bases, leaving 10 bases not matched to a gene. This CDR3 spans 17 amino acids. Looked up from germline, CDR1 is MGHRA and CDR2 is YSYEKL. The CDR3 sequence: CASSQDGGGGFWETQYF. The DNA of the CDR3 is TGCGCCAGCAGCCAAGATGGCGGGGGGGGTTTTTGGGAGACCCAGTACTTC.

This chain connects TRBV12-3 or TRBV12-4 to TRBJ1-6, with D hard to call. The ends were cut back, 6 bases at V and 7 bases at J, with 19 bases in the middle. The CDR3 extends over 16 amino acids. CDR3 loop: CASRGGGGSGNSPLHF. The CDR3 region has the DNA TGTGCCAGCAGGGGCGGCGGCGGGTCTGGGAATTCACCCCTCCACTTT.

There are many counts of this clonotype. The chain recombines TRBV10-2 with TRBJ1-5; D is unresolved. V gave up 0 bases and J gave up 6 bases, with 9 bases separating them. The CDR3 has 14 amino acids. Germline V lookup: CDR1 WSHSY, CDR2 SAAADI. In DNA, the CDR3 is TGCGCCAGCAGTGAGTCCGATTGGGGTCAGCCCCAGCATTTT. Its translation: CASSESDWGQPQHF.

The sample holds many counts of this clonotype. The junction and the germline gene differ at one end; a read error may be behind it. The V gene is TRBV7-9, the J gene TRBJ2-7, with TRBD1 matching 7 bases. The CDR3 has 14 residues. From germline, CDR1 is SEHNR and CDR2 FQNEAQ (reference sequence). CDR3 nucleotides: TGTGCCAGCAGCTCAATTTACCCCACAGGGGAATCTAGCTTC. It encodes CASSSIYPTGESSF.

The chain joins TRBV5-6 to TRBJ2-3, with D maybe TRBD1 (5 bases). The ends were cut back, 8 bases at V and 1 base at J, with 8 bases in the middle. The CDR3 has 12 amino acids. Germline V gene data show CDR1 as SGHDT and CDR2 as YYEEEE. The CDR3 here is CASGHRTDTQYF. Here the CDR3 DNA reads TGTGCCAGTGGACACCGCACAGATACGCAGTATTTT.

V is TRBV24-1 and J is TRBJ2-2; TRBD1 agrees at 8 bases. The CDR3 runs to 16 residues. Unmatched junction bases numbered 7, after V lost 7 bases and J lost 1 base. CDR1 KGHDR and CDR2 SFDVKD come from the germline V gene. The CDR3 DNA follows: TGTGCCACCAGAAGCACCGGGACAGGGAACACCGGGGAGCTGTTTTTT. Residues: CATRSTGTGNTGELFF.

This clonotype was picked up one time. The chain employs TRBV7-9 and TRBJ2-7; 8 bases agree with TRBD1. CDR3 length: 15 residues. Trimming cost V 8 bases and J 3 bases; bases outside gene matches: 12. Germline V gene sequence: CDR1 SEHNR, CDR2 FQNEAQ (reference sequence). CDR3 DNA: TGTGCCAGCCAAGGGTTCGGACAGGGAAACTACGAGCAGTACTTC. Protein product: CASQGFGQGNYEQYF.

A few counts support this clonotype. The rearrangement joins TRBV11-2 to TRBJ1-5, with 8 nucleotides matching TRBD1. The CDR3 has 16 amino acids. Losses at the gene ends were 5 bases for V and 2 bases for J; bases not matched to a gene: 8. Germline V CDR1 and CDR2: SGHAT, FQNNGV. The CDR3 DNA sequence: TGTGCCAGCAGCCTAACAGGGGGAGACGGCAATCAGCCCCAGCATTTT. Encoded protein: CASSLTGGDGNQPQHF.